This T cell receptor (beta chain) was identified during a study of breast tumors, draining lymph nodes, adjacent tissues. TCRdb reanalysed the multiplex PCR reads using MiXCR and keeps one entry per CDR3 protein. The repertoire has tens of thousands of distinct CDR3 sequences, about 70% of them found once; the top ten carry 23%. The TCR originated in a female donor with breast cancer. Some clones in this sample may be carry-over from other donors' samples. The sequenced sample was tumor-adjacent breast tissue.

This CDR3 reads CASKGAGGVPGLVPYEQYF. The CDR3 nucleotides are TGTGCCAGCAAGGGAGCAGGGGGAGTTCCGGGACTAGTTCCCTACGAGCAGTACTTC. The chain couples TRBV2 to TRBJ2-7, with D maybe TRBD2 (8 bases). The length of the CDR3 is 19 residues. CDR1 and CDR2 (germline): SNHLY, FYNNEI. Trimming cost V 7 bases and J 2 bases, with 30 bases left between them.